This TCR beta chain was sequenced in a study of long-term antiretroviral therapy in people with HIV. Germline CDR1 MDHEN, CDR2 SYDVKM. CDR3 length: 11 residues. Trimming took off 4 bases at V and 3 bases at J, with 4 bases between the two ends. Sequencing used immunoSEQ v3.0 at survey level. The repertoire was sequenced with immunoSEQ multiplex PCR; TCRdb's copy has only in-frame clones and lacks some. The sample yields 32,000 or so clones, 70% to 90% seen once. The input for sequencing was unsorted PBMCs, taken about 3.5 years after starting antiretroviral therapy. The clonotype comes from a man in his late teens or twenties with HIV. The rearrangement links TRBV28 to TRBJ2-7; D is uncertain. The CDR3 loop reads CASSSFYEQYF. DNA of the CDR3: TGTGCCAGCAGTTCGTTCTACGAGCAGTACTTC.